The TCR beta chain described here comes from a study of T cells after yellow fever vaccination (dated by TCRdb to the late 2010s). Study-wide context: Libraries from fractions with low cell numbers were prepared with the SMART-Seq v4 Ultra Low Input RNA kit. To follow T-cell clones before and after both primary and booster YFV17D yellow fever vaccination, bulk TCR alpha and beta repertoires underwent longitudinal sequencing. Two healthy male donors made up the cohort, one aged 18 to 29 years and the other aged 30 to 40 years. Blood was drawn at multiple timepoints before and after primary and secondary immunization, with bulk PBMC replicates and cell subsets isolated. Beyond this particular receptor, the publication reports: After the booster, most clones that had expanded after primary vaccination were detected again (around 95% of CD4 and around 88% of CD8), suggesting broad maintenance of memory. The study included only two donors, which limits how far the findings can be generalized. A small fraction of clonotypes appeared in both the CD4 and CD8 compartments, likely as a result of convergent recombination. Computational filtering was required because FACS-sorted repertoires could contain abundant contaminating clonotypes from the bulk population. Compared with the primary T-cell response, the secondary T-cell response was weaker but faster, peaking on day 5 rather than day 15.

In light of the paper, this sample's treatment or condition label describes: live attenuated yellow fever vaccine strain. A standard Ficoll-Paque protocol was used to isolate PBMCs from peripheral blood. CD4 and CD8 T-cell fractions were isolated with Dynabeads CD4 and CD8 positive selection kits. RNA was extracted with TriZol from bulk PBMCs, CD4 and CD8 fractions, and dextramer-positive and dextramer-negative fractions. Only a few counts were recorded for this clonotype. Its antigen specificity is not known. No base-level quality is on record; no much larger clone is a single base apart. For this chain, trimming is 4 bases at the V end and 0 bases at the J end, and the number of junction bases without a gene match is 6. CDR1 and CDR2, looked up from the germline V gene (reference sequence), are SGHNT and YYREEE. The CDR3 goes from the cysteine to the phenylalanine over 16 residues. The DNA shown is the 48-base CDR3, in frame from base 1.

TCR cDNA was synthesized by 5'RACE template switching, which introduced a universal primer site and unique molecular identifiers. Priming of cDNA synthesis was performed from both the TCR alpha and TCR beta constant segments. Library amplification involved two PCR steps, and the second step added sample barcodes and sequencing adapters. Libraries were sequenced on Illumina HiSeq 2500 (2x100 bp) or NovaSeq (2x150 bp). For the original study's pipeline: MIGEC handled demultiplexing of reads and collapsing into UMI consensus sequences, while MiXCR performed V(D)J alignment. Vaccine-responding clonotypes were defined with edgeR using replicate PBMC samples, requiring FDR below 0.01 and a log2 fold change above 5 up to day 15. CD4 or CD8 identity was assigned to each bulk clonotype according to whether the clonotype was present at higher abundance in the sequenced CD4 repertoire or the sequenced CD8 repertoire. TCRdb trimmed the raw reads at Q25, called clones with MiXCR and kept productive beta chains. Identical CDR3 protein sequences are pooled into one entry, listed with their most common genes and DNA. The V and J calls reflect TCRdb's pipeline rather than the authors' work. This sample has 110,000 or so distinct CDR3 sequences in its table, and roughly 6.8% of those were observed once. More than 2.5% of the sample comes from the top ten.

The chain is assembled from TRBV5-4 and TRBJ1-1; a stretch of 10 junction bases matches TRBD1. The source was CD4+ T cells sorted from PBMCs, collected more than 40 days after the first yellow fever vaccination. This TCR was recovered from a man in his late teens or twenties who received the YFV17D yellow fever vaccine. CDR3 region: CASSPGQGLMNTEAFF. The sequence in DNA is TGTGCCAGCAGCCCGGGACAGGGGCTCATGAACACTGAAGCTTTCTTT.